This T cell receptor (beta chain) was captured by sequencing in a study of blood T cell repertoires in COVID-19 (dated by TCRdb to the early 2020s). Turning to the overall study: The collaborator samples originated in the United States, Italy and Spain and spanned the acute and convalescent phases of COVID-19. Samples came from the ongoing ImmuneRACE study (first 160 participants) plus 1,254 subjects from 6 global collaborators. The material from the prospective study consisted of cDNA or gDNA derived from T cells, B-cell-depleted T cells, or PBMCs. Nearly every sample came with metadata listing a de-identified subject ID, COVID-19 status, age in years and sex. The repertoires were made available in a free public database intended to serve as a resource for research on the immune response to SARS-CoV-2. HLA class I and class II types, where available, came from metadata supplied by the sample provider rather than from assay-based typing. Deeply sampled blood TCRbeta repertoires from subjects exposed to, actively infected with, or recovered from COVID-19 were included in the dataset.

With respect to this clone: Its antigen remains undetermined. Per-base quality was not reported, and no clone a single base away is much larger than it.

TCRbeta CDR3 regions were amplified from genomic DNA using the immunoSEQ Assay, a bias-controlled multiplex PCR. The original methods were these. Nucleated cell counts per sample were estimated from amplification of reference gene primers within the assay. Sequence reads were collapsed and filtered to measure the absolute abundance of every unique TCRbeta CDR3 rearrangement. For each sample, productive Simpson clonality was calculated by taking the square root of Simpson's diversity index across productive rearrangements. Not all clones reach the TCRdb copy of this immuneACCESS table, which keeps in-frame sequences only. Checked studies attribute under half of the gap to unresolved V genes and leave the rest unexplained. V and J calls and clone size follow that table, whereas D and trimming were derived from the DNA. For this sample the table gives around 250,000 clones, of which 70% to 90% were detected only once. 4.1% of the sample is held by the ten biggest clonotypes.

On the study overall, not on this receptor specifically: How much clinical and demographic metadata was included differed by source and by participant, and the metadata was provided uncurated.

Participants in the prospective study were aged 18 to 89 years, lived in some 24 United States geographic areas, and enrolled through a virtual design. Cohort assignment in the prospective study relied on participant-reported clinical history from a screening survey and a study questionnaire. Each participant in the prospective study had whole blood, serum and a nasopharyngeal or oropharyngeal swab collected by mobile phlebotomists. Over a roughly 2-month period, participants in the prospective study had the option of providing additional blood draws and questionnaires. Before DNA extraction, prospective study blood samples were shipped either frozen or at room temperature. This clonotype originated in a woman aged 25 to 39 with acute COVID-19. Sequencing was carried out using PBMCs or T cells enriched from blood (not recorded which).

The nucleotide sequence reads as follows: TGTGCCATCAGTGAGTCGACGAGGGGGGGGGATCAGCCCCAGCATTTT. This gives the protein CAISESTRGGDQPQHF. Recombination linked TRBV10-3 to TRBJ1-5; a tentative D match to TRBD1 spans 6 bases. From the cysteine through the phenylalanine, the CDR3 covers 16 amino acids. The DNA shown is the 48-base CDR3, in frame from base 1. V sheds 0 bases and J sheds 5 bases, leaving 14 bases between their ends. Based on the germline V gene, the CDR1 and CDR2 sequences are ENHRY and SYGVKD.